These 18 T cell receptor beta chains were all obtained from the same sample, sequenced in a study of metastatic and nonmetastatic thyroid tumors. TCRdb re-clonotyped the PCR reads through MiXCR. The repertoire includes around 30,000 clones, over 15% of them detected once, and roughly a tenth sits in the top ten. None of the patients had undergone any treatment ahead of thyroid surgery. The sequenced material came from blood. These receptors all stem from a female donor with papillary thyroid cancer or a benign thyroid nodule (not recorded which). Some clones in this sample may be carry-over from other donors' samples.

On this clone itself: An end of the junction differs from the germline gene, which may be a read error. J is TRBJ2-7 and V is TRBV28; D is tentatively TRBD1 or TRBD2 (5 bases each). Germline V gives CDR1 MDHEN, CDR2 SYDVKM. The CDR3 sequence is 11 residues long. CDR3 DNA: TGTGCCAGCAGTCACCGGGGCTCCCAAAACTTC. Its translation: CASSHRGSQNF.

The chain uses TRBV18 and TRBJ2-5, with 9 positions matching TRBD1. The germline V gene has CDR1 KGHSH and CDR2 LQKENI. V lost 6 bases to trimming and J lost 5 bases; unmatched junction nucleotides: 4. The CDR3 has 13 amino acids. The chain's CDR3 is CASSGQGKETQYF. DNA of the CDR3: TGTGCCAGCTCGGGACAGGGAAAGGAGACCCAGTACTTC.

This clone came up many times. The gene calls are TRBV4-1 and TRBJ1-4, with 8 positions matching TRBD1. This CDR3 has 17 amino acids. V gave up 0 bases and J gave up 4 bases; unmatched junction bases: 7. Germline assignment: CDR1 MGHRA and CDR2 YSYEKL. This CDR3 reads CASSQDLSGQDNEKLFF. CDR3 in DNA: TGCGCCAGCAGCCAAGATTTGTCGGGACAGGATAATGAAAAACTGTTTTTT.

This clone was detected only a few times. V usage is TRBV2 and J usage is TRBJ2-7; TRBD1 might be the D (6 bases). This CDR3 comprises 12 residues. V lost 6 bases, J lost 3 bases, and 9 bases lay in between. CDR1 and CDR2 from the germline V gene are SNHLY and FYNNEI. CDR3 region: CASRPGDYEQYF. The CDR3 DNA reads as TGTGCCAGCAGGCCAGGGGACTACGAGCAGTACTTC.

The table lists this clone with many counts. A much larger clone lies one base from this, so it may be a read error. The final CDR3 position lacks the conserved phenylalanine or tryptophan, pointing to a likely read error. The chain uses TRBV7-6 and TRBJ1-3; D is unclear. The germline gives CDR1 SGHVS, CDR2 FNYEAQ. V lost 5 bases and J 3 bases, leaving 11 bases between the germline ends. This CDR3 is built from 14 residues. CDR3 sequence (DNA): TGTGCCAGCAGCCCCACCCCCATTGGAAACACCATATATCTT. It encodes CASSPTPIGNTIYL.

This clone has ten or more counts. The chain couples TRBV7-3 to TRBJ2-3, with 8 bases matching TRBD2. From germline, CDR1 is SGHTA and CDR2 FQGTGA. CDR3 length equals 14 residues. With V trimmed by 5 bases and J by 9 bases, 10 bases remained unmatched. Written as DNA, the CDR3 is TGTGCCAGCAGCCGAGCCGGGACTAGTGCCACGCAGTATTTT. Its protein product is CASSRAGTSATQYF. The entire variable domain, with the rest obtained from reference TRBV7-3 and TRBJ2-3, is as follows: GAGVSQTPSNKVTEKGKYVELRCDPISGHTALYWYRQSLGQGPEFLIYFQGTGAADDSGLPNDRFFAVRPEGSVSTLKIQRTERGDSAVYLCASSRAGTSATQYFGPGTRLTVL.

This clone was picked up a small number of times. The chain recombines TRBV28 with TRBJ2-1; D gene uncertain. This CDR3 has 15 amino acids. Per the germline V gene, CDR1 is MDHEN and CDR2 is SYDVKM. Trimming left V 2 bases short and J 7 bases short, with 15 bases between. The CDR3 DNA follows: TGTGCCAGCAGTTTAGAAGATTTGGGCGTGAATGAGCAGTTCTTC. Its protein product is CASSLEDLGVNEQFF. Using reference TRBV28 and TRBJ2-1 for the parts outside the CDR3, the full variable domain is DVKVTQSSRYLVKRTGEKVFLECVQDMDHENMFWYRQDPGLGLRLIYFSYDVKMKEKGDIPEGYSVSREKKERFSLILESASTNQTSMYLCASSLEDLGVNEQFFGPGTRLTVL.

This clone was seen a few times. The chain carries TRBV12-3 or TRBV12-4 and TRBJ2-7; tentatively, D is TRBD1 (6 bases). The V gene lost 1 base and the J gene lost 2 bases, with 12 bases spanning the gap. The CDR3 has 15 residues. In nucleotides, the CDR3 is TGTGCCAGCAGTTTAGGGACAGTTAAAACCTACGAGCAGTACTTC. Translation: CASSLGTVKTYEQYF.

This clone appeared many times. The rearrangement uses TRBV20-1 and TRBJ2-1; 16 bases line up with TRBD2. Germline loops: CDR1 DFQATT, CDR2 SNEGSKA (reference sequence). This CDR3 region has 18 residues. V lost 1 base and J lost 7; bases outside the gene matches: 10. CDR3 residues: CSARGPPGTSGGANEQFF. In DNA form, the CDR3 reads TGCAGTGCTAGAGGACCCCCGGGGACTAGCGGGGGGGCAAATGAGCAGTTCTTC.

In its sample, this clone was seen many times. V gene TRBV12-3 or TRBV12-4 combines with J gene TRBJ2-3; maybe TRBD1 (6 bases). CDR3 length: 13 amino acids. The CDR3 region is CALMDSNTDTQYF. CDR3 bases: TGTGCACTCATGGACAGTAACACAGATACGCAGTATTTT.

CDR3 loop: CAWSPTAYRRETQYF. The DNA of the CDR3 is TGTGCCTGGAGTCCGACGGCCTACAGGAGAGAGACCCAGTACTTC. The rearrangement uses TRBV30 and TRBJ2-5; perhaps TRBD1 as D (5 bases). The germline CDR1 and CDR2 sequences are GTSNPN and SVGIG (reference sequence). CDR3 length: 15 amino acids. Deletions cut 2 bases from V and 4 bases from J, with 17 bases between.

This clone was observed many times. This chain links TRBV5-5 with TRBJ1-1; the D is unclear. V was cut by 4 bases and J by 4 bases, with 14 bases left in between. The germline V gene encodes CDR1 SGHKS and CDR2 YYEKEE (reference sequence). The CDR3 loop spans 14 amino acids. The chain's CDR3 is CASSPRRVSTEAFF. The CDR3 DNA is TGTGCCAGCAGCCCGAGGCGGGTTAGCACTGAAGCTTTCTTT.

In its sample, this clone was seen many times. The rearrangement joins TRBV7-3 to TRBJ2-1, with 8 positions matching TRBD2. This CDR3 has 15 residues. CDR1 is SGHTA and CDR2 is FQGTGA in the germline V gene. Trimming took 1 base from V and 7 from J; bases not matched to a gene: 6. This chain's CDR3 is CASSLNGGAGNEQFF. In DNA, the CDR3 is TGTGCCAGCAGCTTAAACGGGGGGGCCGGGAATGAGCAGTTCTTC.

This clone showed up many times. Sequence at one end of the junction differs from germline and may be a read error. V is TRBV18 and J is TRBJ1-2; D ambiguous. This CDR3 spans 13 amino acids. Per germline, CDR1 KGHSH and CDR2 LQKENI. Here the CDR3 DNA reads TGTGTCAGCTCACCCGACGGTAACTATGGCTACACCTTC. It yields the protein CVSSPDGNYGYTF.

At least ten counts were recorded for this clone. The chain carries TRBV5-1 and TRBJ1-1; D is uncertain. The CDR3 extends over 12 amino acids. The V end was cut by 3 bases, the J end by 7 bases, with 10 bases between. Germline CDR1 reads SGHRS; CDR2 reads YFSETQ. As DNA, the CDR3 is TGCGCCAGCAGCTCCCCGGGAGGTGAAGCTTTCTTT. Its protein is CASSSPGGEAFF.

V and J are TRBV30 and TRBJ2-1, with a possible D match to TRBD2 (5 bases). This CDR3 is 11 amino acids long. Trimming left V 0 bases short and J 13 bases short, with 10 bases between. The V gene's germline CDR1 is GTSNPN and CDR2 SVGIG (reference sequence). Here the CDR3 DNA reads TGTGCCTGGAGTGTAGAAGGGAGACAGTTCTTC. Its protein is CAWSVEGRQFF.

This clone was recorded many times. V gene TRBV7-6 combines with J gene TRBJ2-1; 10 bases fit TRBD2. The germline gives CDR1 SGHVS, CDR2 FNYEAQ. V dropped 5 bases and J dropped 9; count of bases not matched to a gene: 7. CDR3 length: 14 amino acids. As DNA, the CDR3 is TGTGCCAGCAGCCAAGCGGGGGGGGCGGGTGAGCAGTTCTTC. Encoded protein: CASSQAGGAGEQFF.

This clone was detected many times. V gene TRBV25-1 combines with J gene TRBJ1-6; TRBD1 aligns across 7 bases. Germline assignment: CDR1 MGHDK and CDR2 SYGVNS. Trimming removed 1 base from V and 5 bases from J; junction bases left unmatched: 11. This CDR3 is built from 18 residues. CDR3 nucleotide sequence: TGTGCCAGCAGTGAATTCTTTGGTATGGGACAGCATAATTCACCCCTCCACTTT. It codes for CASSEFFGMGQHNSPLHF.